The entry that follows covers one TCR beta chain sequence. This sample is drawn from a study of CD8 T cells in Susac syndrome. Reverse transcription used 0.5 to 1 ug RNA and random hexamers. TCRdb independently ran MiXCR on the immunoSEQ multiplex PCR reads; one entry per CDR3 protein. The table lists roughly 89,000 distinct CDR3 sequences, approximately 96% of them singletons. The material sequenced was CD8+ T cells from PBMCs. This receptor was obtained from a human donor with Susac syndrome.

CDR3 region: CSVRQGELFF. The CDR3 nucleotides read TGCAGCGTCCGACAAGGGGAGCTGTTTTTT. This sequence joins TRBV29-1 and TRBJ2-2; D gene unclear. CDR3 length equals 10 residues. Between the trimmed V and J ends, which lost 6 bases and 8 bases, there was a span of 7 bases. The germline V gene encodes CDR1 SQVTM and CDR2 ANQGSEA.